This TCR beta chain derives from a study of blood T cell repertoires in COVID-19. Study at large: The study drew acute and convalescent COVID-19 samples from the United States, Italy and Spain.

The V gene end was trimmed by 6 bases and the J gene end by 1 base; junction bases not matched to a gene: 6. CDR1 and CDR2 from the germline V gene are LNHDA and SQIVND (reference sequence). The CDR3 runs to 15 residues. Original processing methods: For nucleated cells, counts were estimated from reference gene primer amplification. Data came from immunoSEQ multiplex PCR; TCRdb stores just in-frame clones and leaves some out. The V and J calls and clone size were taken over from that table, and D and trimming were inferred from the DNA. The table records under 250,000 clones, roughly 89% of them present only once.

This TCR came from a middle-aged woman who had recovered from COVID-19. The sample was peripheral blood. This rearrangement joins TRBV19 to TRBJ2-3, with 8 bases lining up with TRBD2. The CDR3 DNA sequence: TGTGCCAGTAGCTTTACGGGGGGGGGCACAGATACGCAGTATTTT. Protein: CASSFTGGGTDTQYF. Full variable domain (outside the CDR3, taken from reference TRBV19 and TRBJ2-3): DGGITQSPKYLFRKEGQNVTLSCEQNLNHDAMYWYRQDPGQGLRLIYYSQIVNDFQKGDIAEGYSVSREKKESFPLTVTSAQKNPTAFYLCASSFTGGGTDTQYFGPGTRLTVL.